The clone carrying this T cell receptor (beta chain) has only a few counts. Its specificity is unknown. J gave up 4 bases and V 0 bases, and 2 bases lay outside the gene matches. The CDR3 consists of 14 residues. With a J-beta primer mix and a sample-barcoded 5' primer, a second PCR ran about 7 to 11 cycles. TCRdb used MiXCR to reprocess the 5' RACE reads, holding one entry per CDR3 protein. This sample has 700,000 or so distinct CDR3 sequences; over 20% occur once, and the top ten carry around a fifth. This sample stems from a study of blood T cells in healthy people across ages. Study context: Template switching caught about one barcoded beta molecule for each two T cells.

They isolated at least 6.5 million PBMCs from each sample. Findings of the study overall: Among long-lived donors, naive CD4+ cells were more numerous and diversity higher than in aged donors.

Specimen: blood. The V call is TRBV12-3 or TRBV12-4, the J call TRBJ1-2, with TRBD1 matching over 7 bases. The sequence was obtained from a man between 70 and 80 years old in good health. The CDR3 region has the DNA TGTGCCAGCAGTTTAGCAGGACAGGTCTATGGCTACACCTTC. Amino acid sequence: CASSLAGQVYGYTF.